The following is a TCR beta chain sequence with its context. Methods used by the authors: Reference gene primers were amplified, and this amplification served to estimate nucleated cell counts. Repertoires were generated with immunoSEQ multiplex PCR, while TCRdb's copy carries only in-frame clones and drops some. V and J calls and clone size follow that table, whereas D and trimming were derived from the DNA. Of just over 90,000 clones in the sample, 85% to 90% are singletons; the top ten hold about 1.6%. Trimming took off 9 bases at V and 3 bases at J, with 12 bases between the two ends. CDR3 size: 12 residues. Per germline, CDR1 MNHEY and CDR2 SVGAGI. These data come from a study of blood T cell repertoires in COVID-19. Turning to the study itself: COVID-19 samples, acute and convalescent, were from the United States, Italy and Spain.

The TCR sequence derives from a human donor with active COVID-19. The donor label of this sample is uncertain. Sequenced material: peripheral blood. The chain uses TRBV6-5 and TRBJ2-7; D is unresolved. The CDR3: CARKIRLYEQYF. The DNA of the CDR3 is TGTGCCAGGAAAATAAGACTCTACGAGCAGTACTTC.